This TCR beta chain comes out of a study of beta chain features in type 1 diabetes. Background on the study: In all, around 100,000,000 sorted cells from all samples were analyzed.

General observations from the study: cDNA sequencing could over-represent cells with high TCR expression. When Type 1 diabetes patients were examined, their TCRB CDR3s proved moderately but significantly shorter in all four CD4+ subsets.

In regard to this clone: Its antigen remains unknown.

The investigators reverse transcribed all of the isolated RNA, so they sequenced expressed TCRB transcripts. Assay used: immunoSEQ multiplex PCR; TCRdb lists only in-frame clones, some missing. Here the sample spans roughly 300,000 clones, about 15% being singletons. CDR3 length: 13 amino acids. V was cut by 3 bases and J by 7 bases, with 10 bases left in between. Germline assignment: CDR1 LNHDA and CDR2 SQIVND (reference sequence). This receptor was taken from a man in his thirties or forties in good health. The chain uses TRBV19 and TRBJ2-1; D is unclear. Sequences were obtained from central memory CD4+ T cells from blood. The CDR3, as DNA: TGTGCCAGTAGTATTGTGGCTTCTAATGAGCAGTTCTTC. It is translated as CASSIVASNEQFF.